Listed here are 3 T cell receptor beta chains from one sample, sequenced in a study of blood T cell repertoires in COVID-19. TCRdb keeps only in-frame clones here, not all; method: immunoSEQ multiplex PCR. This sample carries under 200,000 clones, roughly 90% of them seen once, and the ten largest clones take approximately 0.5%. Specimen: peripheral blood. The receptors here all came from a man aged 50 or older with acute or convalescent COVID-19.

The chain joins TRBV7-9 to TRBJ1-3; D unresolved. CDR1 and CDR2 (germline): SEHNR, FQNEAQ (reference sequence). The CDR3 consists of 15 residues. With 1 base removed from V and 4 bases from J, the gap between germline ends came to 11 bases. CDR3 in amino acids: CASSLVGDSGNTIYF. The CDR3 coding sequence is TGTGCCAGCAGCTTAGTGGGAGATTCAGGAAACACCATATATTTT.

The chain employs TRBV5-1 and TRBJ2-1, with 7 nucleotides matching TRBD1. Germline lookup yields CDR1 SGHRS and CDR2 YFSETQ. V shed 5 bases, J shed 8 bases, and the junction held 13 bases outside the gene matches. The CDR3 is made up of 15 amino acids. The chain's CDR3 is CASRSGTASGDEQFF. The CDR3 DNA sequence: TGCGCCAGCAGATCCGGGACAGCGTCTGGGGATGAGCAGTTCTTC. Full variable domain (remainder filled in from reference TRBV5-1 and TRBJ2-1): KAGVTQTPRYLIKTRGQQVTLSCSPISGHRSVSWYQQTPGQGLQFLFEYFSETQRNKGNFPGRFSGRQFSNSRSEMNVSTLELGDSALYLCASRSGTASGDEQFFGPGTRLTVL.

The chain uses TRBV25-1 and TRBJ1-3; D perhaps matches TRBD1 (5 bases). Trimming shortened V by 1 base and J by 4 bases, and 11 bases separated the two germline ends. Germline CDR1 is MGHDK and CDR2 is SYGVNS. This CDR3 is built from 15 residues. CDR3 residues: CASSESGVAGNTIYF. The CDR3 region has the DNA TGTGCCAGCAGTGAATCGGGGGTAGCAGGAAACACCATATATTTT.